These 11 T cell receptor beta chains came from one sample sequenced in a study of blood T cell repertoires in COVID-19. Assay used: immunoSEQ multiplex PCR; TCRdb lists only in-frame clones, some missing. Of around 200,000 clones listed, under 80% are singletons. The sample consisted of peripheral blood. The receptors originated from a woman between 50 and 59 years old with acute or convalescent COVID-19.

The rearrangement uses TRBV28 and TRBJ1-4; D is undetermined. Trimming shortened V by 5 bases and J by 4 bases, and 8 bases separated the two germline ends. Germline-derived CDR1 and CDR2 are MDHEN and SYDVKM. The CDR3 has 13 amino acids. In DNA form, the CDR3 reads TGTGCCAGCAGTGCTACGGTTAATGAAAAACTGTTTTTT. It encodes CASSATVNEKLFF.

This clone came up once. The chain employs TRBV2 and TRBJ1-2; D is unclear. V lost 7 bases, J lost 4 bases, and 16 bases lay in between. Germline loops: CDR1 SNHLY, CDR2 FYNNEI. This CDR3 comprises 14 residues. CDR3 nucleotide sequence: TGTGCCAGCAAAACGGGTGGAGGGTCCTATGGCTACACCTTC. Amino acids: CASKTGGGSYGYTF.

The DNA for the CDR3 is TGTGCCAGAAGCTGGGGACTAGCGGGAGGATTACAGGACATGAAAGCCAAAAACATTCAGTACTTC. Its protein is CARSWGLAGGLQDMKAKNIQYF. The V and J genes are TRBV5-3 and TRBJ2-4; 15 positions match TRBD2. TRBV5-3 carries the ORF label, with uncertain function. The CDR3 is 22 amino acids. With 3 bases clipped from V and 0 bases from J, the junction kept 16 bases outside the gene matches.

V and J are TRBV19 and TRBJ1-1; the match to TRBD1 covers 7 bases. Germline V CDR1 and CDR2: LNHDA, SQIVND (reference sequence). CDR3 size: 13 residues. V lost 2 bases, J lost 4 bases, and 1 base stayed unmatched. This CDR3 is CASSIRDSTEAFF. CDR3 in DNA: TGTGCCAGTAGTATAAGGGACAGCACTGAAGCTTTCTTT.

The chain couples TRBV28 to TRBJ2-1; 7 bases map to TRBD2. The ends lost 5 bases at V and 0 bases at J; junction bases unmatched: 7. CDR1 and CDR2 (germline): MDHEN, SYDVKM. The CDR3 sequence is 16 residues long. The CDR3 here is CASSPAGGGSYNEQFF. The CDR3 bases are TGTGCCAGCAGTCCGGCGGGCGGGGGCTCCTACAATGAGCAGTTCTTC.

The chain carries TRBV28 and TRBJ2-1; 11 bases line up with TRBD2. The CDR3 sequence is 16 residues long. Germline values: CDR1 MDHEN, CDR2 SYDVKM. J gave up 4 bases and V 5 bases, and 7 bases lay outside the gene matches. This CDR3 reads CASSRPGLAEYNEQFF. As DNA, the CDR3 is TGTGCCAGCAGTCGCCCGGGACTAGCGGAGTACAATGAGCAGTTCTTC. The whole variable domain, remainder taken from reference TRBV28 and TRBJ2-1, is DVKVTQSSRYLVKRTGEKVFLECVQDMDHENMFWYRQDPGLGLRLIYFSYDVKMKEKGDIPEGYSVSREKKERFSLILESASTNQTSMYLCASSRPGLAEYNEQFFGPGTRLTVL.

Regarding this clone: Other DNA sequences in this specimen translate into the identical CDR3. V is TRBV5-6 and J is TRBJ2-7; TRBD1 agrees at 9 bases. The ends lost 5 bases at V and 4 bases at J; junction bases unmatched: 7. The CDR3 consists of 14 residues. Germline values: CDR1 SGHDT, CDR2 YYEEEE. The CDR3 DNA is TGTGCCAGCAGTTGGGGACAGGGCCGATACGAGCAGTACTTC. Protein sequence: CASSWGQGRYEQYF.

The V call is TRBV4-1, the J call TRBJ2-1; D remains unclear. The germline CDR1 and CDR2 sequences are MGHRA and YSYEKL. V lost 0 bases and J lost 4, with 7 bases in between. The CDR3 is 14 amino acids. Here the CDR3 reads CASSQDSRYNEQFF. The CDR3 DNA is TGCGCCAGCAGCCAAGATTCCAGATACAATGAGCAGTTCTTC.

The chain joins TRBV19 to TRBJ2-7; a possible D gene is TRBD2 (5 bases). The V and J ends lost 3 bases and 6 bases respectively, with 15 bases between them. Per the germline V gene, CDR1 is LNHDA and CDR2 is SQIVND (reference sequence). This CDR3 is built from 14 residues. The CDR3 DNA reads TGTGCCAGTAGTATTCCCGGGATCCAGACCGAGCAGTACTTC. Its translation is CASSIPGIQTEQYF.

The V call is TRBV14, the J call TRBJ2-5, with D possibly being TRBD2 (5 bases). V was clipped by 6 bases and J by 2 bases, with 10 bases between them. There are 13 residues in the CDR3. Germline values: CDR1 SGHDN, CDR2 FVKESK. The CDR3 DNA is TGTGCCAGCAGTCTTTGGACTCAAGAGACCCAGTACTTC. As protein: CASSLWTQETQYF.

This chain joins TRBV4-1 and TRBJ1-6, with D possibly being TRBD1 (6 bases). The ends were cut back, 4 bases at V and 9 bases at J, with 13 bases in the middle. Germline CDR1 and CDR2: MGHRA and YSYEKL. The CDR3 length is 14 residues. DNA for the CDR3: TGCGCCAGCAGCCCCGGGGGCGGGGGTTCACCCCTCCACTTT. Translating gives CASSPGGGGSPLHF.